The 27 T cell receptor beta chains presented below share a single source sample, sequenced in a study of identical twins. MiXCR, run by TCRdb on the 5' RACE reads, gives a single entry per CDR3 protein. Of roughly 350,000 distinct CDR3 sequences in the sample, roughly 10% were seen once. Material for sequencing was naive T cells sorted from blood. Every receptor here comes from a woman aged 50 to 60 in good health.

The chain has TRBV20-1 and TRBJ2-1; no definite D call. CDR3 length equals 13 residues. Trimming stripped 1 base from V and 0 bases from J, with 4 bases between. From germline, CDR1 is DFQATT and CDR2 SNEGSKA (reference sequence). CDR3 sequence (DNA): TGCAGTGCTAGAGGTCGCTCCTACAATGAGCAGTTCTTC. It is translated as CSARGRSYNEQFF.

This clonotype was picked up many times. The chain has TRBV4-1 and TRBJ2-1, with 8 bases aligning to TRBD2. CDR3 length equals 15 residues. Germline lookup yields CDR1 MGHRA and CDR2 YSYEKL. Trimming removed 4 bases from V and 3 bases from J; junction bases left unmatched: 5. For the CDR3, the DNA is TGCGCCAGCAGCCCCGGGACTAGGGGCTACAATGAGCAGTTCTTC. Translating gives CASSPGTRGYNEQFF.

The table lists this clonotype with a few counts. The CDR3 region has the DNA TGTGCCACCAGTGGAGGCAATGAGCAGTTCTTC. Its protein product is CATSGGNEQFF. The chain couples TRBV24-1 to TRBJ2-1, with D unresolved. CDR1 is KGHDR, CDR2 SFDVKD, per germline. V lost 5 bases, J lost 6 bases, and 4 bases lay in between. The CDR3 runs 11 residues.

The table lists this clonotype with a few counts. The rearrangement joins TRBV7-9 to TRBJ2-7; D is uncertain. Between the trimmed V and J ends, which lost 1 base and 3 bases, there was a span of 7 bases. The CDR3 consists of 13 residues. Germline V lookup: CDR1 SEHNR, CDR2 FQNEAQ (reference sequence). For the CDR3, the DNA is TGTGCCAGCAGCTTAGAGAACAGCTACGAGCAGTACGTC. Translating it yields CASSLENSYEQYV.

The sample holds many counts of this clonotype. This chain connects TRBV24-1 to TRBJ2-1, with 14 bases that match TRBD2. This CDR3 comprises 17 residues. Germline V gene lookup returns CDR1 KGHDR and CDR2 SFDVKD. The V segment lost 3 bases and the J segment 4 bases; nucleotides outside the gene matches: 4. The DNA for the CDR3 is TGTGCCACCAGTGATCCGACTAGCGGGAGGGTTTACAATGAGCAGTTCTTC. It encodes CATSDPTSGRVYNEQFF.

In this sample, this clonotype turned up many times. The J gene is TRBJ2-3, the V gene TRBV30; TRBD2 agrees at 7 bases. Germline trimming cut 5 bases from V and 0 bases from J; bases unmatched to any gene: 5. The germline CDR1 and CDR2 sequences are GTSNPN and SVGIG (reference sequence). The CDR3 is 14 residues long. The CDR3 DNA sequence: TGTGCCTGGTATAACGGGAGGAGCACAGATACGCAGTATTTT. Amino acid sequence: CAWYNGRSTDTQYF.

This clonotype was seen many times. The chain links TRBV20-1 to TRBJ2-7, with D hard to call. The CDR3 consists of 10 residues. From germline, CDR1 is DFQATT and CDR2 SNEGSKA (reference sequence). CDR3 nucleotide sequence: TGCGAGGATAGCTCCTACGAGCAGTACGTC. Its translation: CEDSSYEQYV.

This clonotype was counted a few times. V is TRBV12-5 and J is TRBJ2-2, with 7 bases matching TRBD2. This CDR3 has 16 residues. J lost 8 bases, V lost 3 bases, and 12 bases had no gene match. Per germline, CDR1 LGHNT and CDR2 FRNRAP. The CDR3 region has the DNA TGTGCTAGTGGTTTCCCAGGACTAGTGGCGGCTGGGGAGCTGTTTTTT. Protein product: CASGFPGLVAAGELFF.

The genes are TRBV21-1 and TRBJ2-2; the table gives TRBD1 as D, unverified against the DNA. TRBV21-1 is a pseudogene segment. There are 15 residues in the CDR3. CDR3 protein: CASGRQGNYFGELFF. Here the CDR3 DNA reads TGTGCCAGCGGTCGACAGGGTAACTACTTCGGGGAGCTGTTTTTT.

The chain couples TRBV5-1 to TRBJ2-3; D gene ambiguous. The V gene's germline CDR1 is SGHRS and CDR2 YFSETQ. Trimming pared 5 bases from V and 0 bases from J, leaving 10 bases between. The CDR3 loop spans 14 amino acids. The CDR3 spells CASRTTQSTDTQYF. CDR3 coding DNA: TGCGCCAGCAGGACAACCCAAAGCACAGATACGCAGTATTTT.

This clonotype has a count of ten or more. V usage is TRBV15 and J usage is TRBJ2-1; 8 bases agree with TRBD2. In germline, CDR1 is LNHNV, CDR2 YYDKDF (reference sequence). This CDR3 region has 14 residues. V gave up 3 bases and J gave up 10 bases; unmatched junction bases: 8. The CDR3 DNA is TGTGCCACCAGCAGTTCGGCGGGAGGAAAAGAGCAGTTCTTC. Amino acids: CATSSSAGGKEQFF.

The chain carries TRBV7-6 and TRBJ1-1; D unclear. Trimming took off 2 bases at V and 4 bases at J, with 11 bases between the two ends. The CDR3 covers 14 residues. Germline values: CDR1 SGHVS, CDR2 FNYEAQ. The CDR3 here is CASSLRQVGTEAFF. The CDR3, as DNA: TGTGCCAGCAGCTTAAGGCAGGTCGGCACTGAAGCTTTCTTT.

V gene TRBV20-1 combines with J gene TRBJ2-1; D unclear. The CDR3 extends over 13 amino acids. The germline gives CDR1 DFQATT, CDR2 SNEGSKA (reference sequence). V was shortened by 6 bases and J by 9 bases, with 18 bases between the two germline ends. CDR3 nucleotide sequence: TGCAGTGCCCGTGGTAATTTATGGGGTGAGCAGTTCTTC. Residues: CSARGNLWGEQFF.

This clonotype was observed at least ten times. The V gene is TRBV3-1, the J gene TRBJ2-2; D call uncertain. This CDR3 contains 12 residues. CDR1 is LGHDT, CDR2 YNNKEL, per germline (reference sequence). The germline V and J ends were trimmed by 1 base and 8 bases, with 5 bases remaining between them. DNA of the CDR3: TGTGCCAGCAGCCAAGTCTTAGGGGAGCTGTTTTTT. Its protein is CASSQVLGELFF. The complete variable domain, with remaining parts taken from reference TRBV3-1 and TRBJ2-2, reads DTAVSQTPKYLVTQMGNDKSIKCEQNLGHDTMYWYKQDSKKFLKIMFSYNNKELIINETVPNRFSPKSPDKAHLNLHINSLELGDSAVYFCASSQVLGELFFGEGSRLTVL.

This clonotype has a handful of counts. V usage is TRBV29-1 and J usage is TRBJ2-5, with unresolved D. Trimming shortened V by 3 bases and J by 4 bases, and 9 bases separated the two germline ends. Germline assignment: CDR1 SQVTM and CDR2 ANQGSEA. The CDR3 length is 12 residues. The chain's CDR3 is CSVDRGVETQYF. CDR3 bases: TGCAGCGTTGATCGTGGGGTAGAGACCCAGTACTTC.

This clonotype was found a few times. The chain employs TRBV5-1 and TRBJ2-5; D gene ambiguous. CDR1 is SGHRS and CDR2 is YFSETQ in the germline V gene. The CDR3 is 15 residues long. V gave up 2 bases and J gave up 4 bases, with 15 bases separating them. CDR3 in DNA: TGCGCCAGCAGCTTTGGAGCTGGGATCCGAGAGACCCAGTACTTC. Amino acids: CASSFGAGIRETQYF.

The chain couples TRBV14 to TRBJ2-7; D call uncertain. V gave up 0 bases and J gave up 3 bases, with 9 bases separating them. Per the germline V gene, CDR1 is SGHDN and CDR2 is FVKESK. This CDR3 has 14 amino acids. This chain's CDR3 is CASSQDSGFYEQYV. The CDR3 DNA reads as TGTGCCAGCAGCCAAGATTCCGGGTTCTACGAGCAGTACGTC.

The CDR3, as DNA: TGTGCCAGCAGTTACGCGACTAGCGGGGCGGCGGAGACCCAGTACTTC. Amino acid sequence: CASSYATSGAAETQYF. The V call is TRBV6-5, the J call TRBJ2-5, with 11 positions matching TRBD2. The germline CDR1 and CDR2 sequences are MNHEY and SVGAGI. The CDR3 sequence is 16 residues long. V lost 2 bases, J lost 5 bases, and 7 bases stayed unmatched.

This clonotype was counted a few times. The chain is built from TRBV21-1 and TRBJ2-7; the D segment call TRBD1 is taken from the table without a DNA check. TRBV21-1 is listed as a pseudogene. The CDR3 length is 14 residues. CDR3 bases: TGTGCCAGCAGCCTGCGGGACAAAAACAAAGAGCAGTACGTC. It is translated as CASSLRDKNKEQYV.

In its sample, this clonotype was seen a few times. The chain uses TRBV10-3 and TRBJ2-1; D tentatively fits TRBD1 or TRBD2 (5 bases each). V was pared by 4 bases and J by 0 bases, with 16 bases between. CDR3 length equals 17 residues. Germline CDR1 and CDR2: ENHRY and SYGVKD. This CDR3 is CAISVTGPPHSYNEQFF. Here the CDR3 DNA reads TGTGCCATCAGTGTGACGGGGCCCCCCCACTCCTACAATGAGCAGTTCTTC.

The table lists this clonotype with many counts. The rearrangement uses TRBV7-8 and TRBJ2-1, with 12 bases lining up with TRBD2. The CDR3 loop spans 17 amino acids. Germline values: CDR1 SGHVS, CDR2 FQNEAQ. The V segment lost 1 base and the J segment 7 bases; nucleotides outside the gene matches: 8. CDR3 sequence: CASSLVASGRGRNEQFF. The CDR3 nucleotides read TGTGCCAGCAGCTTAGTGGCTAGCGGGAGGGGAAGGAATGAGCAGTTCTTC.

This clonotype was counted ten times or more. The CDR3 here is CASSSILAGGWGNIQYF. In DNA form, the CDR3 reads TGTGCCAGCAGCTCTATTTTAGCGGGAGGATGGGGAAACATTCAGTACTTC. The chain has TRBV27 and TRBJ2-4; 10 positions agree with TRBD2. V shed 6 bases and J 6 bases; nucleotides not matched to a gene: 14. Per germline, CDR1 MNHEY and CDR2 SMNVEV (reference sequence). CDR3 size: 17 residues.

This sequence joins TRBV4-1 and TRBJ2-4; D is unresolved. The CDR3 covers 14 residues. Germline lookup yields CDR1 MGHRA and CDR2 YSYEKL. Trimming removed 2 bases from V and 6 bases from J, with 11 bases in between. CDR3 residues: CASSQPRTTNIQYF. CDR3 in DNA: TGCGCCAGCAGCCAACCCAGGACCACAAACATTCAGTACTTC.

The chain is built from TRBV5-1 and TRBJ2-3; D is uncertain. The ends were cut back, 0 bases at V and 2 bases at J, with 4 bases in the middle. The CDR3 runs to 13 residues. Germline V gives CDR1 SGHRS, CDR2 YFSETQ. CDR3 nucleotides: TGCGCCAGCAGCTTGGAAGACACAGATACGCAGTATTTT. Protein sequence: CASSLEDTDTQYF.

This CDR3 is CASSLWSGTGSYEQYF. The CDR3 coding sequence is TGCGCCAGCAGCTTGTGGAGCGGGACAGGGTCGTACGAGCAGTACTTC. The chain links TRBV5-1 to TRBJ2-7; 9 bases fit TRBD1. CDR1 is SGHRS and CDR2 is YFSETQ in the germline V gene. V shed 1 base, J shed 4 bases, and the junction held 9 bases outside the gene matches. This CDR3 comprises 16 residues.

This chain links TRBV20-1 with TRBJ2-3, with 13 nucleotides matching TRBD2. The V and J ends lost 6 bases and 4 bases, in that order; junction bases with no gene match: 7. Per the germline V gene, CDR1 is DFQATT and CDR2 is SNEGSKA (reference sequence). The CDR3 spans 15 residues. The CDR3 is CSATGLAGDADTQYF. The CDR3 DNA is TGCAGTGCGACCGGACTAGCGGGAGATGCAGATACGCAGTATTTT.

V is TRBV7-3 and J is TRBJ2-7; D is ambiguous. This CDR3 contains 15 residues. Trimming cost V 0 bases and J 1 base, with 10 bases left between them. The germline gives CDR1 SGHTA, CDR2 FQGTGA. Written as DNA, the CDR3 is TGTGCCAGCAGCTTAACGGGTTCAGATTCCTACGAGCAGTACTTC. The encoded protein is CASSLTGSDSYEQYF.